The clone carrying this T cell receptor (beta chain) was seen a few times. What it binds is not known. Pooled samples include second doses given at about 4 or 12 weeks. Only in-frame clones appear in the TCRdb table, and some are missing; sequencing was by immunoSEQ multiplex PCR. The repertoire holds fewer than 100,000 clones, with roughly 90% as singletons. The data originate from a study of T cell responses to AZD1222 COVID-19 vaccine. Whole-study findings and limits: Possibly, clonal diversity was underestimated; donors were largely white British and included more females. Without day 14 samples, only post-peak T cell repertoires were studied. The reported proportion of spike-specific TCRs targeting unmutated variant regions was nearly half.

Trimming pared 0 bases from V and 2 bases from J, leaving 9 bases between. The germline CDR1 and CDR2 sequences are SGHNT and YYREEE (reference sequence). CDR3 length equals 14 residues. The specimen was peripheral blood, collected 28 days after the second AZD1222 dose. The chain links TRBV5-4 to TRBJ2-7; no definite D call. The sequence was obtained from an adult who received the AZD1222 COVID-19 vaccine. The CDR3 DNA follows: TGTGCCAGCAGCTTGGAAGTGGGAACCTACGAGCAGTACTTC. As protein: CASSLEVGTYEQYF. Based on the CDR3 plus reference TRBV5-4 and TRBJ2-7, the full variable domain is ETGVTQSPTHLIKTRGQQVTLRCSSQSGHNTVSWYQQALGQGPQFIFQYYREEENGRGNFPPRFSGLQFPNYSSELNVNALELDDSALYLCASSLEVGTYEQYFGPGTRLTVT.